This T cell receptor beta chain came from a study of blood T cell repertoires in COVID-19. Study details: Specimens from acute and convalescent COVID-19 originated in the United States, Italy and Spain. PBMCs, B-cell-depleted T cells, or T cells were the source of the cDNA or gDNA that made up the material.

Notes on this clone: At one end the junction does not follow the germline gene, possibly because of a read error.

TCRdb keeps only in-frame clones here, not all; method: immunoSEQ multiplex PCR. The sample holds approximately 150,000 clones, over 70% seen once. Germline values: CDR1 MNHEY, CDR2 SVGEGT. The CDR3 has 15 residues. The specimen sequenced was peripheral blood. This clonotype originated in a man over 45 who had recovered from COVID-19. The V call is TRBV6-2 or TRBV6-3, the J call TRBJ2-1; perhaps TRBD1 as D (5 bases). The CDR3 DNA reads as TGTGCCAGCAGTTCCAGGGAACTAACCTACTATGAGCAGTTCTTC. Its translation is CASSSRELTYYEQFF.